These 25 T cell receptor beta chains were sequenced from one sample in a study of human T cells and chemical hapten exposure. TCRdb recomputed calls from the 5' RACE reads with MiXCR, one row per CDR3 protein. The sample lists about 80,000 distinct CDR3 sequences; more than 15% were seen once. Researchers extracted total RNA from unfractionated whole blood. The source is a female donor in good health.

This clonotype was seen a few times. The chain joins TRBV7-2 to TRBJ1-6; TRBD1 aligns across 7 bases. The germline V gene encodes CDR1 SGHTA and CDR2 FQGNSA. The V gene end was trimmed by 5 bases and the J gene end by 7 bases; junction bases not matched to a gene: 8. CDR3 size: 15 residues. The CDR3 DNA follows: TGTGCCAGCAGCGTACAGGGGTCGAGGAATTCACCCCTCCACTTT. Its protein is CASSVQGSRNSPLHF.

This clonotype was observed a few times. This chain uses TRBV7-9 with TRBJ2-7; a weak D match, TRBD2 (6 bases). The germline V gene encodes CDR1 SEHNR and CDR2 FQNEAQ (reference sequence). This CDR3 region has 14 residues. V was pared by 2 bases and J by 7 bases, with 15 bases between. DNA of the CDR3: TGTGCCAGCAGCTTAACTAATATGGGGGGTGAGCAGTACTTC. It translates to CASSLTNMGGEQYF.

The chain couples TRBV12-3 or TRBV12-4 to TRBJ1-6; 10 bases match TRBD1. The V segment lost 5 bases and the J segment 4 bases; nucleotides outside the gene matches: 2. The CDR3 has 15 amino acids. In nucleotides, the CDR3 is TGTGCCAGCAGTCCGGACAGGGGGTATAATTCACCCCTCCACTTT. It translates to CASSPDRGYNSPLHF.

The J gene is TRBJ1-2, the V gene TRBV4-2; D is uncertain. There are 14 residues in the CDR3. Trimming pared 0 bases from V and 3 bases from J, leaving 8 bases between. The germline CDR1 and CDR2 sequences are LGHNA and YNFKEQ. CDR3 loop: CASSQDIRDYGYTF. DNA of the CDR3: TGTGCCAGCAGCCAAGATATCCGGGACTATGGCTACACCTTC.

This chain joins TRBV7-2 and TRBJ2-7; perhaps TRBD1 as D (5 bases). Germline V gene data show CDR1 as SGHTA and CDR2 as FQGNSA. The V end was cut by 2 bases, the J end by 2 bases, with 16 bases between. The CDR3 extends over 16 amino acids. This CDR3 is CASSLMASRATYEQYF. The CDR3 coding sequence is TGTGCCAGCAGCTTAATGGCGAGCAGGGCCACCTACGAGCAGTACTTC.

The chain is built from TRBV2 and TRBJ2-5; maybe TRBD2 (6 bases). The CDR3 contains 15 residues. V was shortened by 6 bases and J by 3 bases, with 17 bases between the two germline ends. Germline CDR1 is SNHLY and CDR2 is FYNNEI. The CDR3 spells CASSGGAGREETQYF. The CDR3 DNA is TGTGCCAGCAGCGGAGGGGCAGGGCGTGAAGAGACCCAGTACTTC.

This clonotype was counted a few times. The chain couples TRBV6-7 to TRBJ2-3, with 11 bases lining up with TRBD1. TRBV6-7 is an open reading frame, and its role is uncertain. V was pared by 8 bases and J by 2 bases, with 3 bases of the junction left unmatched. The CDR3 contains 14 residues. The DNA for the CDR3 is TGTGCCAGCCGGGACAGGGGGATCACAGATACGCAGTATTTT. Protein product: CASRDRGITDTQYF.

The rearrangement uses TRBV28 and TRBJ1-3; D is unclear. CDR1 and CDR2 from the germline V gene are MDHEN and SYDVKM. V was pared by 4 bases and J by 2 bases, with 18 bases between. The CDR3 runs to 17 residues. The CDR3 spells CASSSWTLPRPGNTIYF. The CDR3 region has the DNA TGTGCCAGCAGTTCCTGGACCCTACCTAGACCTGGAAACACCATATATTTT.

CDR3 in DNA: TGCAGCGTTGCACTTTCGGTCGCTGGGGAGACCCAGTACTTC. Translating it yields CSVALSVAGETQYF. This sequence joins TRBV29-1 and TRBJ2-5; D unresolved. Germline assignment: CDR1 SQVTM and CDR2 ANQGSEA. This CDR3 spans 14 amino acids. Trimming removed 4 bases from V and 5 bases from J, with 17 bases in between.

The table lists this clonotype with a few counts. CDR3 in amino acids: CASSQDRGPTEAFF. The CDR3, as DNA: TGTGCCAGCAGTCAGGACAGGGGGCCCACTGAAGCTTTCTTT. The gene calls are TRBV12-3 or TRBV12-4 and TRBJ1-1, with 11 bases that match TRBD1. The junction had 3 bases not matched to a gene; V was cut back by 5 bases and J by 4 bases. This CDR3 spans 14 amino acids.

The chain joins TRBV30 to TRBJ1-1; D possibly corresponds to TRBD1 (6 bases). Trimming removed 3 bases from V and 4 bases from J, with 15 bases in between. This CDR3 has 14 amino acids. Germline V CDR1 and CDR2: GTSNPN, SVGIG (reference sequence). The CDR3, as DNA: TGTGCCTGGAGGGGGGCCCAGCCGATCACTGAAGCTTTCTTT. Amino acid sequence: CAWRGAQPITEAFF.

This clonotype has only a few counts. The genes are TRBV7-2 and TRBJ2-7; D is undetermined. The length of the CDR3 is 16 residues. V dropped 1 base and J dropped 2 bases, with 15 bases sitting between them. Germline values: CDR1 SGHTA, CDR2 FQGNSA. The CDR3 region has the DNA TGTGCCAGCAGCTTAGTAGGATCTCAGCCAACCTACGAGCAGTACTTC. Translating gives CASSLVGSQPTYEQYF.

This clonotype was observed a handful of times. V usage is TRBV29-1 and J usage is TRBJ2-3; D is perhaps TRBD2 (6 bases). Between the trimmed V and J ends, which lost 1 base and 4 bases, there was a span of 15 bases. Germline V gene data show CDR1 as SQVTM and CDR2 as ANQGSEA. This CDR3 has 15 residues. CDR3: CSVEASGVDPDTQYF. The CDR3 DNA sequence: TGCAGCGTTGAAGCGTCGGGAGTGGATCCAGATACGCAGTATTTT.

The chain is built from TRBV12-3 or TRBV12-4 and TRBJ2-3; a weak D match, TRBD2 (7 bases). Trimming left V 3 bases short and J 4 bases short, with 17 bases between. CDR3 length: 16 residues. CDR3 region: CASSFREGGEADTQYF. The CDR3 DNA follows: TGTGCCAGCAGTTTCAGGGAAGGGGGGGAAGCAGATACGCAGTATTTT.

The chain combines TRBV2 with TRBJ1-5, with D unresolved. Per germline, CDR1 SNHLY and CDR2 FYNNEI. V gave up 3 bases and J gave up 6 bases, with 3 bases separating them. The CDR3 is 11 residues long. The DNA for the CDR3 is TGTGCCAGCAGTGACGGTCAGCCCCAGCATTTT. It translates to CASSDGQPQHF.

The chain has TRBV30 and TRBJ1-1, with D perhaps TRBD1 (5 bases). This CDR3 has 16 residues. Germline V gene sequence: CDR1 GTSNPN, CDR2 SVGIG (reference sequence). Trimming stripped 0 bases from V and 0 bases from J, with 14 bases between. CDR3 sequence reads: CAWSVLGRAMNTEAFF. The CDR3 DNA reads TGTGCCTGGAGTGTACTAGGCAGGGCTATGAACACTGAAGCTTTCTTT. Combining the CDR3 with reference TRBV30 and TRBJ1-1 gives the whole variable domain SQTIHQWPATLVQPVGSPLSLECTVEGTSNPNLYWYRQAAGRGLQLLFYSVGIGQISSEVPQNLSASRPQDRQFILSSKKLLLSDSGFYLCAWSVLGRAMNTEAFFGQGTRLTVV.

The chain employs TRBV7-9 and TRBJ1-2; D call uncertain. The CDR3 covers 12 residues. Germline V CDR1 and CDR2: SEHNR, FQNEAQ (reference sequence). Trimming removed 6 bases from V and 4 bases from J, with 9 bases in between. CDR3 DNA: TGTGCCAGCAGTGCAGGCGCCTATGGCTACACCTTC. Its translation: CASSAGAYGYTF.

This clonotype was recorded at least ten times. J is TRBJ1-2 and V is TRBV28; perhaps TRBD1 as D (5 bases). This CDR3 region has 14 residues. Trimming removed 1 base at V and 6 bases at J, with 12 bases between. Germline V CDR1 and CDR2: MDHEN, SYDVKM. The CDR3 nucleotides read TGTGCCAGCAGTTTATCGAGCAGGGTAGATGGCTACACCTTC. This sequence encodes CASSLSSRVDGYTF.

The chain carries TRBV29-1 and TRBJ1-1; 10 positions match TRBD1. The CDR3 has 12 amino acids. Germline CDR1 is SQVTM and CDR2 is ANQGSEA. With V trimmed by 7 bases and J by 5 bases, 4 bases remained unmatched. The CDR3 nucleotides are TGCAGCGCGGACAGGGGGGCGACTGAAGCTTTCTTT. Protein: CSADRGATEAFF.

The genes are TRBV18 and TRBJ1-2; 8 nucleotides line up with TRBD1. The CDR3 covers 16 residues. CDR1 and CDR2 (germline): KGHSH, LQKENI. Germline trimming cut 3 bases from V and 0 bases from J; bases unmatched to any gene: 6. The CDR3 bases are TGTGCCAGCTCACCGCTCGAGACAGGGGCTAACTATGGCTACACCTTC. It yields the protein CASSPLETGANYGYTF.

The table lists this clonotype with many counts. This chain links TRBV11-2 with TRBJ1-5; maybe TRBD1 (6 bases). Germline CDR1 and CDR2: SGHAT and FQNNGV. Between the trimmed V and J ends, which lost 2 bases and 2 bases, there was a span of 7 bases. The CDR3 is made up of 14 amino acids. The CDR3 region has the DNA TGTGCCAGCAGCTTACCAGGGGGCAATCAGCCCCAGCATTTT. Translating gives CASSLPGGNQPQHF.

This chain links TRBV20-1 with TRBJ1-1; D is unclear. V was clipped by 1 base and J by 4 bases, with 16 bases between them. CDR1 and CDR2 (germline): DFQATT, SNEGSKA (reference sequence). This CDR3 is built from 15 residues. CDR3 nucleotides: TGCAGTGCTAGAGCACCGGGTACTTGGAGCACTGAAGCTTTCTTT. As protein: CSARAPGTWSTEAFF.

This chain links TRBV14 with TRBJ1-1, with 7 bases identical to TRBD1. The CDR3 totals 14 residues. Trimming at V came to 5 bases and at J to 4 bases, leaving 7 bases not matched to a gene. Per the germline V gene, CDR1 is SGHDN and CDR2 is FVKESK. CDR3 nucleotide sequence: TGTGCCAGCAGCGCAAAGCCAGGGGGCACTGAAGCTTTCTTT. It yields the protein CASSAKPGGTEAFF.

The rearrangement links TRBV6-5 to TRBJ1-5; TRBD1 might be the D (6 bases). The CDR3 has 17 residues. V gave up 6 bases and J gave up 5 bases, with 23 bases separating them. Germline loops: CDR1 MNHEY, CDR2 SVGAGI. The DNA of the CDR3 is TGTGCCAGCAGGCCAGGGGACTCTTCAGGGCTATATCAGCCCCAGCATTTT. Translation: CASRPGDSSGLYQPQHF.

CDR3 DNA: TGCGCCAGCAGCCAAGGTCCAGCGGGGGGTACCCAATTCACAGATACGCAGTATTTT. It codes for CASSQGPAGGTQFTDTQYF. This rearrangement joins TRBV4-3 to TRBJ2-3; TRBD2 aligns across 9 bases. Unmatched junction bases numbered 13, after V lost 1 base and J lost 2 bases. The CDR3 consists of 19 residues. Germline assignment: CDR1 LGHNA and CDR2 YSLEER.